Listed here are 29 T cell receptor beta chains from one sample, sequenced in a study of long-term antiretroviral therapy in people with HIV. The authors ran the immunoSEQ assay, v3.0, at survey level. Assay used: immunoSEQ multiplex PCR; TCRdb lists only in-frame clones, some missing. This repertoire shows some 28,000 clones, 80% to 95% found once; its top ten account for 4.3%. The material was unsorted PBMCs, obtained 5.2 years after starting antiretroviral therapy. The receptors stem from a woman in her thirties or forties with HIV.

The chain combines TRBV19 with TRBJ2-2; D gene uncertain. In germline, CDR1 is LNHDA, CDR2 SQIVND (reference sequence). This CDR3 region has 12 residues. V was shortened by 1 base and J by 5 bases, with 2 bases between the two germline ends. The CDR3 DNA sequence: TGTGCCAGTAGTATAGGGACCGGGGAGCTGTTTTTT. Its translation is CASSIGTGELFF.

This chain uses TRBV10-2 with TRBJ2-7; no clear D. This CDR3 spans 11 amino acids. V was trimmed by 5 bases and J by 12 bases, leaving 14 bases between them. Germline CDR1 reads WSHSY; CDR2 reads SAAADI. The CDR3 sequence: CASSSQYEWYF. For the CDR3, the DNA is TGCGCCAGCAGTTCTCAATACGAGTGGTACTTC.

The V call is TRBV7-9, the J call TRBJ2-5; no clear D gene. The CDR3 loop spans 15 amino acids. V lost 0 bases, J lost 5 bases, and 13 bases lay in between. Germline CDR1 reads SEHNR; CDR2 reads FQNEAQ (reference sequence). The CDR3 is CASSLAHKEPETQYF. The CDR3 nucleotides read TGTGCCAGCAGCTTAGCTCACAAGGAACCTGAGACCCAGTACTTC.

This rearrangement joins TRBV18 to TRBJ1-4; D remains ambiguous. This CDR3 spans 13 amino acids. Germline CDR1 and CDR2: KGHSH and LQKENI. The V gene lost 3 bases and the J gene lost 12 bases, with 14 bases spanning the gap. The CDR3 protein is CASSPTVTVQLFF. In DNA form, the CDR3 reads TGTGCCAGCTCACCCACGGTGACGGTACAACTGTTTTTT.

This chain joins TRBV4-3 and TRBJ2-7, with 8 bases that match TRBD2. CDR1 and CDR2 from the germline V gene are LGHNA and YSLEER. V trimming: 0 bases; J trimming: 3 bases; junction bases outside the gene matches: 7. The CDR3 runs to 16 residues. The CDR3 DNA sequence: TGCGCCAGCAGCCAAGATTGGCTAGCGGGTGACTACGAGCAGTACTTC. This encodes CASSQDWLAGDYEQYF.

The CDR3 nucleotides read TGTGCCAGCAGCTTAGAAGCGGGTGGCTACACCTTC. Translating gives CASSLEAGGYTF. The genes are TRBV13 and TRBJ1-2; D unclear. Germline V lookup: CDR1 PRHDT, CDR2 FYEKMQ (reference sequence). The CDR3 contains 12 residues. The germline V and J ends were trimmed by 1 base and 7 bases, with 7 bases remaining between them. The complete variable domain, with remaining parts taken from reference TRBV13 and TRBJ1-2, reads AAGVIQSPRHLIKEKRETATLKCYPIPRHDTVYWYQQGPGQDPQFLISFYEKMQSDKGSIPDRFSAQQFSDYHSELNMSSLELGDSALYFCASSLEAGGYTFGSGTRLTVV.

The chain's CDR3 is CASSATSGPEPQHF. In DNA, the CDR3 is TGTGCCAGCAGCGCAACCTCAGGACCTGAACCCCAGCATTTT. V and J are TRBV27 and TRBJ1-5; D uncertain. Looked up from germline, CDR1 is MNHEY and CDR2 is SMNVEV (reference sequence). V lost 6 bases, J lost 10 bases, and 19 bases lay in between. The length of the CDR3 is 14 residues.

The V gene is TRBV19, the J gene TRBJ2-7; perhaps TRBD1 as D (5 bases). Germline V gives CDR1 LNHDA, CDR2 SQIVND (reference sequence). There are 12 residues in the CDR3. V was pared by 9 bases and J by 0 bases, with 9 bases between. The CDR3 is CARQVGSYEQYF. CDR3 nucleotide sequence: TGTGCCAGACAGGTGGGCTCCTACGAGCAGTACTTC.

The chain employs TRBV6-1 and TRBJ2-3; D is possibly TRBD1 or TRBD2 (5 bases each). Germline lookup yields CDR1 MNHNS and CDR2 SASEGT. Trimming left V 6 bases short and J 1 base short, with 14 bases between. This CDR3 spans 15 amino acids. CDR3 in DNA: TGTGCCAGCAGGGGGACGCAAGGGGGCACAGATACGCAGTATTTT. Its protein is CASRGTQGGTDTQYF.

This clone was seen just once. The rearrangement links TRBV9 to TRBJ2-7; 12 bases map to TRBD1. Germline V gene sequence: CDR1 SGDLS, CDR2 YYNGEE. J was trimmed by 7 bases and V by 4 bases; bases with no gene match: 6. The CDR3 spans 14 residues. The CDR3 protein is CASSRGQGAREQYF. The CDR3 DNA is TGTGCCAGCAGCCGGGGACAGGGGGCGCGAGAGCAGTACTTC.

The rearrangement joins TRBV5-6 to TRBJ1-2; no clear D gene. The CDR3 extends over 13 amino acids. Trimming cost V 5 bases and J 5 bases, with 13 bases left between them. Looked up from germline, CDR1 is SGHDT and CDR2 is YYEEEE. CDR3 amino acids: CASRLHQVYGYTF. In DNA, the CDR3 is TGTGCCAGCAGATTACATCAGGTATATGGCTACACCTTC. Drawing the rest from reference TRBV5-6 and TRBJ1-2, the complete variable domain is DAGVTQSPTHLIKTRGQQVTLRCSPKSGHDTVSWYQQALGQGPQFIFQYYEEEERQRGNFPDRFSGHQFPNYSSELNVNALLLGDSALYLCASRLHQVYGYTFGSGTRLTVV.

This sequence joins TRBV7-8 and TRBJ2-1; 9 positions match TRBD2. This CDR3 region has 18 residues. Germline assignment: CDR1 SGHVS and CDR2 FQNEAQ. Trimming removed 5 bases from V and 0 bases from J; junction bases left unmatched: 11. CDR3: CASSIRSSGKSSYNEQFF. CDR3 DNA sequence: TGTGCCAGCAGCATTAGATCTAGCGGGAAAAGCTCCTACAATGAGCAGTTCTTC.

The genes are TRBV29-1 and TRBJ1-1; D not certain. CDR3 length: 13 residues. Trimming took 0 bases from V and 4 from J, leaving 9 bases between them. Per germline, CDR1 SQVTM and CDR2 ANQGSEA. For the CDR3, the DNA is TGCAGCGTTGAAGATCAGGCAGGCACTGAAGCTTTCTTT. Translating gives CSVEDQAGTEAFF.

The gene calls are TRBV7-6 and TRBJ1-3; D unclear. The CDR3 consists of 19 residues. Trimming stripped 1 base from V and 1 base from J, with 20 bases between. CDR1 SGHVS and CDR2 FNYEAQ come from the germline V gene. The chain's CDR3 is CASSLVDQEGRDSGNTIYF. CDR3 nucleotide sequence: TGTGCCAGCAGCTTAGTCGATCAGGAGGGTAGAGATTCTGGAAACACCATATATTTT. Full variable domain (remainder filled in from reference TRBV7-6 and TRBJ1-3): GAGVSQSPRYKVTKRGQDVALRCDPISGHVSLYWYRQALGQGPEFLTYFNYEAQQDKSGLPNDRFSAERPEGSISTLTIQRTEQRDSAMYRCASSLVDQEGRDSGNTIYFGEGSWLTVV.

The CDR3 region is CASSWSGGWRGYTF. CDR3 nucleotide sequence: TGTGCCAGCAGTTGGTCAGGGGGCTGGAGAGGCTACACCTTC. V gene TRBV6-5 combines with J gene TRBJ1-2; 8 bases are shared with TRBD1. After removal of 4 bases from V and 8 bases from J, the junction contained 9 bases not matched to a gene. The germline V gene encodes CDR1 MNHEY and CDR2 SVGAGI. This CDR3 is built from 14 residues.

The V call is TRBV4-2, the J call TRBJ2-7; 7 bases are a match to TRBD1. The germline V gene encodes CDR1 LGHNA and CDR2 YNFKEQ. J gave up 2 bases and V 5 bases, and 9 bases lay outside the gene matches. The CDR3 contains 15 residues. CDR3 nucleotides: TGTGCCAGCAGCTCTCCCGGGACAGAGGCCTACGAGCAGTACTTC. Translated: CASSSPGTEAYEQYF.

The chain has TRBV7-9 and TRBJ2-3, with TRBD2 matching over 7 bases. Germline trimming cut 4 bases from V and 1 base from J; bases unmatched to any gene: 5. The CDR3 is 15 amino acids. Germline lookup yields CDR1 SEHNR and CDR2 FQNEAQ (reference sequence). This CDR3 reads CASSSGTIGTDTQYF. The CDR3 DNA follows: TGTGCCAGCAGCTCGGGGACTATTGGCACAGATACGCAGTATTTT.

The gene calls are TRBV7-6 and TRBJ2-3; D is undetermined. V shed 5 bases and J shed 1 base, with 19 bases lying between them. The length of the CDR3 is 17 residues. CDR1 and CDR2 from the germline V gene are SGHVS and FNYEAQ. CDR3 region: CASSRRPRELGTDTQYF. The DNA for the CDR3 is TGTGCCAGCAGCCGAAGACCCCGTGAGTTGGGCACAGATACGCAGTATTTT.

The chain recombines TRBV6-5 with TRBJ1-1, with D possibly matching TRBD1 (6 bases). V lost 2 bases and J lost 10, with 8 bases in between. In germline, CDR1 is MNHEY, CDR2 SVGAGI. The CDR3 is 11 residues long. The CDR3 reads CASSYKGVAFF. In nucleotides, the CDR3 is TGTGCCAGCAGTTACAAGGGGGTAGCTTTCTTT.

The chain combines TRBV10-3 with TRBJ2-7; 10 positions match TRBD2. With 5 bases clipped from V and 3 bases from J, the junction kept 4 bases outside the gene matches. CDR1 ENHRY and CDR2 SYGVKD come from the germline V gene. This CDR3 spans 14 amino acids. Here the CDR3 DNA reads TGTGCCATCAGTTCCGGGACTAGCGTCTACGAGCAGTACTTC. Encoded protein: CAISSGTSVYEQYF.

The chain recombines TRBV30 with TRBJ2-5, with D perhaps assigned TRBD1 or TRBD2 (5 bases each). V was clipped by 3 bases and J by 8 bases, with 16 bases between them. The CDR3 has 13 amino acids. Germline V gene sequence: CDR1 GTSNPN, CDR2 SVGIG (reference sequence). CDR3 amino acids: CAWSSVSGGTQYF. Written as DNA, the CDR3 is TGTGCCTGGAGCTCCGTTAGTGGGGGAACCCAGTACTTC.

The rearrangement joins TRBV5-1 to TRBJ1-3, with D perhaps matching TRBD1 (5 bases). Germline CDR1 and CDR2: SGHRS and YFSETQ. CDR3 length: 15 amino acids. Trimming stripped 3 bases from V and 0 bases from J, with 10 bases between. CDR3 bases: TGCGCCAGCAGCTCTGTCGGGGGCTCTGGAAACACCATATATTTT. This gives the protein CASSSVGGSGNTIYF.

This clone occurred once. The chain couples TRBV15 to TRBJ1-4; D may be TRBD1 (6 bases). Germline loops: CDR1 LNHNV, CDR2 YYDKDF (reference sequence). Trimming took 5 bases from V and 5 from J, leaving 12 bases between them. The length of the CDR3 is 14 residues. CDR3 in amino acids: CATSDQGMNEKLFF. The CDR3 coding sequence is TGTGCCACCAGCGATCAGGGGATGAATGAAAAACTGTTTTTT.

The CDR3 DNA sequence: TGCGCCAGCAGCGAACAGGGGAAGAACACTGAAGCTTTCTTT. Protein: CASSEQGKNTEAFF. This chain links TRBV5-1 with TRBJ1-1; TRBD1 matches 7 bases. The length of the CDR3 is 14 residues. Germline CDR1 and CDR2: SGHRS and YFSETQ. Losses at the gene ends were 4 bases for V and 1 base for J; bases not matched to a gene: 4.

The V call is TRBV27, the J call TRBJ1-1; a weak D match, TRBD1 (6 bases). Per germline, CDR1 MNHEY and CDR2 SMNVEV (reference sequence). V was clipped by 1 base and J by 2 bases, with 14 bases between them. The CDR3 length is 16 residues. The CDR3 sequence: CASSLLQGRFNTEAFF. For the CDR3, the DNA is TGTGCCAGCAGTTTATTACAGGGTAGGTTTAACACTGAAGCTTTCTTT.

This clone is judged medium-sized. The chain combines TRBV27 with TRBJ2-7; 8 bases fit TRBD2. Germline V gives CDR1 MNHEY, CDR2 SMNVEV (reference sequence). The V segment lost 5 bases and the J segment 4 bases; nucleotides outside the gene matches: 13. The CDR3 is 16 amino acids. As DNA, the CDR3 is TGTGCCAGCAGTCTAGGTGGGGGCGGGAGGTGGTACGAGCAGTACTTC. Translated, it gives CASSLGGGGRWYEQYF.

The rearrangement links TRBV30 to TRBJ1-1, with D possibly being TRBD1 (5 bases). With 5 bases removed from V and 1 base from J, the gap between germline ends came to 11 bases. This CDR3 contains 13 residues. CDR1 is GTSNPN and CDR2 is SVGIG in the germline V gene (reference sequence). CDR3 in amino acids: CAWAGGTNTEAFF. CDR3 nucleotide sequence: TGTGCCTGGGCGGGGGGGACGAACACTGAAGCTTTCTTT.

The gene calls are TRBV2 and TRBJ1-2, with D unclear. V gave up 2 bases and J gave up 6 bases, with 7 bases separating them. The length of the CDR3 is 12 residues. From germline, CDR1 is SNHLY and CDR2 FYNNEI. The CDR3 DNA reads TGTGCCAGCAGTGAATTTCGGGATGGCTACACCTTC. Protein: CASSEFRDGYTF.

The chain employs TRBV18 and TRBJ1-5; D call uncertain. Germline V gene data show CDR1 as KGHSH and CDR2 as LQKENI. The CDR3 has 15 residues. V was shortened by 2 bases and J by 0 bases, with 8 bases between the two germline ends. CDR3 loop: CASSPGRYSNQPQHF. In nucleotides, the CDR3 is TGTGCCAGCTCACCAGGGAGGTATAGCAATCAGCCCCAGCATTTT.